The present TCR beta chain was sequenced within a study of tumor-infiltrating lymphocytes in primary liver carcinoma. Study at large: Surgical resection treated primary liver carcinoma in the patients.

About this clonotype itself: One end of the junction does not line up with germline, which may come from a read error.

Alongside blood RNA obtained from unsorted whole blood, germline DNA was also extracted. Making TCR beta cDNA involved 400 to 600 ng total RNA and a constant-region primer. Three-round nested multiplex PCR performed with slightly modified ARM-PCR produced the TCR beta libraries. The opening two PCR rounds, approximately 10 cycles each, paired TRBV1-TRBV30 forward primers with a C-beta reverse primer. TCRdb called the multiplex PCR reads again in MiXCR, with one record for every CDR3 protein. The sample lists approximately 310,000 distinct CDR3 sequences, 50% to 70% occurring once. The CDR3 extends over 16 amino acids.

The sequenced sample was peripheral blood. The rearrangement joins TRBV12-3 or TRBV12-4 to TRBJ2-2; D is unclear. This clonotype was obtained from a middle-aged man with primary liver carcinoma and hepatitis B virus infection. CDR3 in amino acids: CASILSGMVNTGELFF. The CDR3 nucleotides are TGTGCCAGCATTTTAAGTGGCATGGTGAACACCGGGGAGCTGTTTTTT.